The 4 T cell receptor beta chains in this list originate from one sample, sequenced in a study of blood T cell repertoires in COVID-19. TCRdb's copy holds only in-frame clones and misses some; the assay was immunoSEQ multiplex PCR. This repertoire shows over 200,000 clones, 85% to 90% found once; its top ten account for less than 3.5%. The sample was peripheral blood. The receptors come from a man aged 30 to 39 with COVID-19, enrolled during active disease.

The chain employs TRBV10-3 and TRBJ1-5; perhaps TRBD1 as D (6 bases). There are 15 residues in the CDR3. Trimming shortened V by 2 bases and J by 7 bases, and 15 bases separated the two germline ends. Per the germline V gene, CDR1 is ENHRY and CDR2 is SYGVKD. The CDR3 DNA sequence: TGTGCCATCAGTGAGGGTACAGGGTTAGAGCAGCCCCAGCATTTT. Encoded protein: CAISEGTGLEQPQHF.

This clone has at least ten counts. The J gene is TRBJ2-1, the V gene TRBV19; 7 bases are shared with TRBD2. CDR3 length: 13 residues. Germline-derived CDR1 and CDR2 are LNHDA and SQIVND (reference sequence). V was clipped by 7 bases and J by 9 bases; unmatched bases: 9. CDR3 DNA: TGTGCCAGTATCGTGTCGGGAGGTAGTGAGCAGTTCTTC. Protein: CASIVSGGSEQFF.

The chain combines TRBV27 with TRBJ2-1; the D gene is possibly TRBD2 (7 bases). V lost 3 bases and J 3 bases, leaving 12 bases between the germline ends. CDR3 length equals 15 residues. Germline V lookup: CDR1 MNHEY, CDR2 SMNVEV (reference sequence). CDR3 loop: CASSFGGLLYNEQFF. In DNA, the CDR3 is TGTGCCAGCAGTTTCGGGGGGCTGCTCTACAATGAGCAGTTCTTC.

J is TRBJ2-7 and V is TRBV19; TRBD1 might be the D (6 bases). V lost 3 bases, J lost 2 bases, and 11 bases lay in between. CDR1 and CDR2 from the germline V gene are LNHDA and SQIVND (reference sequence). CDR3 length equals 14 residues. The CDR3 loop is CASSINTGPYEQYF. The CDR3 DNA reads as TGTGCCAGTAGTATCAACACAGGGCCCTACGAGCAGTACTTC.